This T cell receptor beta chain was sequenced during a study of CD8 T cells in ankylosing spondylitis. General study points: Peripheral blood held disease-linked clones only at relatively low frequency, and these were CD8+. Reportedly, matched ankylosing spondylitis synovial fluid was significantly enriched for disease-linked clones. Among TCR beta sequences, a motif of several highly homologous variants appeared characteristic of ankylosing spondylitis blood.

The length of the CDR3 is 15 residues. V was clipped by 6 bases and J by 9 bases; unmatched bases: 10. Germline V gene lookup returns CDR1 SGHTA and CDR2 FQGNSA. This clonotype has a count of ten or more. Its target is not known. For TCR beta, libraries came from quantitative 5'-RACE with molecular barcodes. TCRdb used MiXCR to reprocess the 5' RACE reads, holding one entry per CDR3 protein. The table lists some 220,000 distinct CDR3 sequences, 7.5% to 9.5% of them singletons, with more than 4% in the top ten. This chain uses TRBV7-2 with TRBJ2-1; 11 nucleotides agree with TRBD2. The receptor was derived from a female donor with ankylosing spondylitis or in good health (not recorded which). Sequencing was performed on blood, either unsorted or a sorted T cell fraction (not recorded which). CDR3 in amino acids: CASRSGLAVQGEQFF. In DNA, the CDR3 is TGTGCCAGCAGATCGGGACTAGCGGTCCAGGGTGAGCAGTTCTTC.